Only a few counts were recorded for the clone carrying this T cell receptor beta chain. What it binds is unknown. Germline-derived CDR1 and CDR2 are SNHLY and FYNNEI. V shed 8 bases and J shed 0 bases, with 17 bases lying between them. This CDR3 has 16 amino acids. Genomic DNA templated the TCR beta VDJ and CDR3 profiling. TCRdb called the reads again in MiXCR, with one record for every CDR3 protein. Of 220,000 or so distinct CDR3 sequences in the sample, 65% were seen once. These data are taken from a study of CD8+CD57+ T cells in acquired aplastic anemia. Overall study context: The mean DNA yield obtained from sorted CD4+ and CD8+ cells came to around 3 ug.

Sequencing involved patients with CD8+CD57+ cell expansion previously shown by flow cytometry. Patients uniformly had severe acquired aplastic anemia. Study-level points and caveats: Both patients and controls carried the same twenty-nine CD8+ CDR3 sequences.

J is TRBJ1-3 and V is TRBV2; TRBD1 is a possible D gene (6 bases). Sequences were obtained from sorted CD4+, CD8+, or CD8+CD57+ T cells (not recorded which) from PBMCs. The source of this sequence is a human donor with aplastic anemia. DNA for the CDR3: TGTGCCAGCGCCGGACGGGGGCGGTTCTCTGGAAACACCATATATTTT. Amino acid sequence: CASAGRGRFSGNTIYF. The complete variable domain, with remaining parts taken from reference TRBV2 and TRBJ1-3, reads EPEVTQTPSHQVTQMGQEVILRCVPISNHLYFYWYRQILGQKVEFLVSFYNNEISEKSEIFDDQFSVERPDGSNFTLKIRSTKLEDSAMYFCASAGRGRFSGNTIYFGEGSWLTVV.